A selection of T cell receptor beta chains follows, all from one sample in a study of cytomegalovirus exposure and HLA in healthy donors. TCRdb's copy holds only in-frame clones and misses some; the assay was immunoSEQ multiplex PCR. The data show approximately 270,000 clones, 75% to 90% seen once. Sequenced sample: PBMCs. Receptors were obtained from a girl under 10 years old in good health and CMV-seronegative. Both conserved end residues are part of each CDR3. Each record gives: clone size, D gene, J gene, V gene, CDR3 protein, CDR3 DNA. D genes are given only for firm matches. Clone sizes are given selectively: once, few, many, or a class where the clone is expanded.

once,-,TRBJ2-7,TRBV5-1,CASSLDRDSREQYF,TGCGCCAGCAGCTTAGACAGGGACTCTAGGGAGCAGTACTTC
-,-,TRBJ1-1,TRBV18,CASSGPSNTEAFF,TGTGCCAGCTCGGGGCCTTCGAACACTGAAGCTTTCTTT
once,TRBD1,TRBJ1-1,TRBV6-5,CASSYRQGPNTEAFF,TGTGCCAGCAGTTACCGACAGGGGCCGAACACTGAAGCTTTCTTT
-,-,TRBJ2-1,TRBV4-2,CASSRYPAGATYNEQFF,TGTGCCAGCAGCCGGTACCCCGCAGGGGCGACCTACAATGAGCAGTTCTTC
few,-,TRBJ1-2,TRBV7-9,CASSPEQGGYTF,TGTGCCAGCAGCCCCGAACAGGGAGGCTACACCTTC
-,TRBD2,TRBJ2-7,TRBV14,CASSQAPGRELYEQYF,TGTGCCAGCAGCCAAGCGCCGGGGCGGGAGCTTTACGAGCAGTACTTC
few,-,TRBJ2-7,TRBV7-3,CASSPEPGYEQYF,TGTGCCAGCAGCCCCGAGCCGGGCTACGAGCAGTACTTC
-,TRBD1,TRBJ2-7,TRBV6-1,CASSTGTESYEQYF,TGTGCCAGCAGTACCGGGACAGAATCCTACGAGCAGTACTTC
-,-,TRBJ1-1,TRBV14,CASSQGQIEAFF,TGTGCCAGCAGCCAAGGCCAGATCGAAGCTTTCTTT
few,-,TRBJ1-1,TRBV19,CASRPPGKNTEAFF,TGTGCCAGTAGACCTCCCGGGAAGAACACTGAAGCTTTCTTT
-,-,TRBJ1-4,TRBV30,CAWAPRDLMAFNEKLFF,TGTGCCTGGGCTCCCAGGGATCTTATGGCTTTTAATGAAAAACTGTTTTTT
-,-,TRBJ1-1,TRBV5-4,CASSPADSYLNTEAFF,TGTGCCAGCAGCCCGGCGGACAGCTATCTCAACACTGAAGCTTTCTTT
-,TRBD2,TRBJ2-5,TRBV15,CATSRSAAGTSEETQYF,TGTGCCACCAGCAGATCTGCCGCGGGGACTAGCGAAGAGACCCAGTACTTC
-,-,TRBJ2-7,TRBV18,CASSQSTVLAYEQYF,TGTGCCAGCTCACAAAGCACGGTGCTCGCCTACGAGCAGTACTTC
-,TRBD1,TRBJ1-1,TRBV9,CASSVLQGEIYTEAFF,TGTGCCAGCAGCGTTTTACAGGGGGAGATATACACTGAAGCTTTCTTT
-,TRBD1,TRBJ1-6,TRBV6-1,CASRTMQGVDSPLHF,TGTGCCAGCAGGACAATGCAGGGGGTCGATTCACCCCTCCACTTT
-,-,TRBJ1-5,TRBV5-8,CASSLDRFNQPQHF,TGTGCCAGCAGCTTGGACAGGTTCAATCAGCCCCAGCATTTT
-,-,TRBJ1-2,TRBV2,CATQTGPWGYTF,TGTGCCACCCAGACAGGACCGTGGGGCTACACCTTC
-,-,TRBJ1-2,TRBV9,CASSAIPWGTDYYGYTF,TGTGCCAGCAGCGCCATTCCATGGGGCACAGACTACTATGGCTACACCTTC
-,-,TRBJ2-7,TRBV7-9,CASSPPYGSYEQYF,TGTGCCAGCAGCCCCCCGTACGGGAGCTACGAGCAGTACTTC
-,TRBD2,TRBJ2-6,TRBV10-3,CAIQRGSDSGANVLTF,TGTGCCATCCAGCGGGGCTCCGACTCTGGGGCCAACGTCCTGACTTTC
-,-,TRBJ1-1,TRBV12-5,CASGEDSVNEAFF,TGTGCTAGTGGTGAGGACAGCGTCAATGAAGCTTTCTTT
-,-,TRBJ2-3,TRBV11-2,CASAARGRNTQYF,TGTGCCAGCGCGGCGAGAGGGAGAAATACGCAGTATTTT
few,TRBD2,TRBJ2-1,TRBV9,CASGEGEQFF,TGTGCCAGCGGGGAGGGGGAGCAGTTCTTC
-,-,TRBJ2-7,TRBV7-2,CASSFLGGASYEQYF,TGTGCCAGCAGCTTCTTGGGGGGGGCCTCCTACGAGCAGTACTTC
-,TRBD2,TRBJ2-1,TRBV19,CASSIRWTSGTYNEQFF,TGTGCCAGTAGTATCAGATGGACTAGCGGAACCTACAATGAGCAGTTCTTC
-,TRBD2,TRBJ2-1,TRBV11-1,CASSFRYSGGARNEQFF,TGTGCCAGCAGCTTCAGATATAGCGGGGGGGCCAGGAATGAGCAGTTCTTC
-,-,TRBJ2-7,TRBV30,CAWTGSGFYEQYF,TGTGCCTGGACAGGGTCAGGTTTCTACGAGCAGTACTTC
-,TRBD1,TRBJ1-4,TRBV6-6,CASSPPTGENEKLFF,TGTGCCAGCAGTCCCCCGACAGGGGAGAATGAAAAACTGTTTTTT
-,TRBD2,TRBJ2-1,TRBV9,CASSPRGGSKKGSYNEQFF,TGTGCCAGCAGCCCACGGGGGGGCTCTAAAAAGGGCTCCTACAATGAGCAGTTCTTC
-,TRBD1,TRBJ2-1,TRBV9,CASSVAGTGFISEQFF,TGTGCCAGCAGCGTAGCAGGGACAGGGTTTATCAGTGAGCAGTTCTTC
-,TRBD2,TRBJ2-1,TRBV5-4,CASSLAPMLAGGHNEQFF,TGTGCCAGCAGCTTGGCCCCAATGCTAGCGGGGGGCCACAATGAGCAGTTCTTC
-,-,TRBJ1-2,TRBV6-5,CASSFEGNYGYTF,TGTGCCAGCAGTTTCGAGGGTAACTATGGCTACACCTTC
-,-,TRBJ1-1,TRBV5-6,CASGLTGTEAFF,TGTGCCAGCGGACTAACGGGAACTGAAGCTTTCTTT
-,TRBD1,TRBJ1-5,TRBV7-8,CASSLVGGGESNQPQHF,TGTGCCAGCAGCTTAGTTGGAGGGGGCGAGAGCAATCAGCCCCAGCATTTT
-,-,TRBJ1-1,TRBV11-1,CASSLALQVGNTEAFF,TGTGCCAGCAGCTTAGCTCTGCAGGTGGGGAACACTGAAGCTTTCTTT
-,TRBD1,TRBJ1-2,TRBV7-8,CASSREGADPNYGYTF,TGTGCCAGCAGCCGGGAGGGGGCTGATCCAAACTATGGCTACACCTTC
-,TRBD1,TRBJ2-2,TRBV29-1,CSVAGQGGSGELFF,TGCAGCGTAGCTGGACAGGGCGGCTCCGGGGAGCTGTTTTTT
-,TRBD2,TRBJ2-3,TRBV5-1,CASSLGTSGVSTDTQYF,TGCGCCAGCAGCCTTGGGACTAGCGGGGTTAGCACAGATACGCAGTATTTT
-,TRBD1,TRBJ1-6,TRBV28,CASKPGQNNSPLHF,TGTGCCAGTAAACCGGGACAGAATAATTCACCCCTCCACTTT
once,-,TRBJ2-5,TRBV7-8,CASREGAGRGKTQYF,TGTGCCAGCCGAGAGGGGGCCGGGAGAGGAAAGACCCAGTACTTC
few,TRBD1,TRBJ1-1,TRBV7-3,CASSLKGAMNTEAFF,TGTGCCAGCAGCCTAAAGGGGGCGATGAACACTGAAGCTTTCTTT
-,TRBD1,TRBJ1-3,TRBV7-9,CASSDARGLIHTIYF,TGTGCCAGCAGCGACGCCAGGGGGCTGATACACACCATATATTTT
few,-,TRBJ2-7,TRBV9,CASSDGGDGYEQYF,TGTGCCAGCAGCGATGGAGGGGACGGCTACGAGCAGTACTTC
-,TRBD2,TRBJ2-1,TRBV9,CASSVRTSGGNEQFF,TGTGCCAGCAGCGTAAGGACTAGCGGGGGGAATGAGCAGTTCTTC
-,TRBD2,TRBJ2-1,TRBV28,CASRGLAAYNEQFF,TGTGCCAGCAGAGGACTAGCGGCCTACAATGAGCAGTTCTTC
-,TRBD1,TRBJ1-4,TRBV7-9,CASSLGQENEKLFF,TGTGCCAGCAGCTTGGGACAGGAGAATGAAAAACTGTTTTTT
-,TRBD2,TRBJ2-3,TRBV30,CAWSYGLAGGTDTQYF,TGTGCCTGGAGTTACGGACTAGCGGGGGGCACAGATACGCAGTATTTT
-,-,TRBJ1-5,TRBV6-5,CASSYKGGPQHF,TGTGCCAGCAGTTACAAGGGAGGGCCCCAGCATTTT
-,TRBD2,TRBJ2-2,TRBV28,CASSLMPSGGHWNTGELFF,TGTGCCAGCAGTTTAATGCCTAGCGGGGGCCACTGGAACACCGGGGAGCTGTTTTTT
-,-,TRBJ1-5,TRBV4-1,CASSQIQGINQPQHF,TGCGCCAGCAGCCAAATACAGGGTATCAATCAGCCCCAGCATTTT
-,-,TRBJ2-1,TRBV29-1,CSVEGYYNEQFF,TGCAGCGTTGAGGGCTATTACAATGAGCAGTTCTTC
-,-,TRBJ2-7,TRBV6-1,CASSEVWGTKYEQYF,TGTGCCAGCAGTGAAGTATGGGGGACAAAGTACGAGCAGTACTTC
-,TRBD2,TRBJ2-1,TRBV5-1,CASSLVAGGTYNEQFF,TGCGCCAGCAGCTTGGTAGCGGGAGGAACCTACAATGAGCAGTTCTTC
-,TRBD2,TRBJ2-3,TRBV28,CASSSVGTSRYTQYF,TGTGCCAGCAGTTCCGTAGGGACTAGCAGGTATACGCAGTATTTT
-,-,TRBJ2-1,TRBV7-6,CASSFDRKYNEQFF,TGTGCCAGCAGCTTCGACAGGAAATACAATGAGCAGTTCTTC
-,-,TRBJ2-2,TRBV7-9,CASSPRTGGGTGELFF,TGTGCCAGCAGCCCCCGAACCGGGGGAGGTACCGGGGAGCTGTTTTTT